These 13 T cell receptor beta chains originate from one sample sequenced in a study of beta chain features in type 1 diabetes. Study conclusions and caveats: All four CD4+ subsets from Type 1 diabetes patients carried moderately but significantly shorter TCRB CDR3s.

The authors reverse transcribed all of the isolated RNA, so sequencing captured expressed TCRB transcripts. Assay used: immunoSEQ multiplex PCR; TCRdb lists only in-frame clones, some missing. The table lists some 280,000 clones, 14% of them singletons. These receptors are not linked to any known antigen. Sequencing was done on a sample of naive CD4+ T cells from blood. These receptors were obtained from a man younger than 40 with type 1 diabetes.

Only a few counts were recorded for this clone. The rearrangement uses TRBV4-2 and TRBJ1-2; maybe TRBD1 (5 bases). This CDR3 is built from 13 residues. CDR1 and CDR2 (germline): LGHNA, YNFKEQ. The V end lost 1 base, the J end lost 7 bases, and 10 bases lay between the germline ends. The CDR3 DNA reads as TGTGCCAGCAGCCAAGGACAGCCTAGTGGCTACACCTTC. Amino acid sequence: CASSQGQPSGYTF.

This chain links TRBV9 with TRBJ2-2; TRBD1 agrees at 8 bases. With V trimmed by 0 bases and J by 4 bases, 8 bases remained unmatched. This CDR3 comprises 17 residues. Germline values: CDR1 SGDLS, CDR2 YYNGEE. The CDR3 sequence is CASSVGIGGTGTGELFF. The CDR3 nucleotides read TGTGCCAGCAGCGTAGGAATAGGGGGGACAGGCACCGGGGAGCTGTTTTTT.

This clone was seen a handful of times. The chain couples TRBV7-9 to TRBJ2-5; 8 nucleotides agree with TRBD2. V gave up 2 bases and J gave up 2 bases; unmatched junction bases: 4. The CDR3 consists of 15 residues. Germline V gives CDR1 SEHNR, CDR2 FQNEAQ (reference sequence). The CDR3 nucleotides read TGTGCCAGCAGCTTACTAGCGGGTGTACAAGAGACCCAGTACTTC. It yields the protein CASSLLAGVQETQYF.

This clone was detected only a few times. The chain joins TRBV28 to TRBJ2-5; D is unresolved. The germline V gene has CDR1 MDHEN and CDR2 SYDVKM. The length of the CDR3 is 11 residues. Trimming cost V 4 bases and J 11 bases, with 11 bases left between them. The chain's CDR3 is CASSSQSQQYF. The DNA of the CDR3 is TGTGCCAGCAGTTCCCAATCCCAGCAGTACTTC. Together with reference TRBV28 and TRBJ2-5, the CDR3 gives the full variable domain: DVKVTQSSRYLVKRTGEKVFLECVQDMDHENMFWYRQDPGLGLRLIYFSYDVKMKEKGDIPEGYSVSREKKERFSLILESASTNQTSMYLCASSSQSQQYFGPGTRLLVL.

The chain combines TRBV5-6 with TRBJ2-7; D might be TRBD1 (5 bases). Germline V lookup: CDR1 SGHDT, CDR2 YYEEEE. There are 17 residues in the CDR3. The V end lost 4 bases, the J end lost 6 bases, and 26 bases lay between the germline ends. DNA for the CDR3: TGTGCCAGCAGCGGGTCGACGAAAAAAGGACAAATGGGCGAGCAGTACTTC. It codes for CASSGSTKKGQMGEQYF.

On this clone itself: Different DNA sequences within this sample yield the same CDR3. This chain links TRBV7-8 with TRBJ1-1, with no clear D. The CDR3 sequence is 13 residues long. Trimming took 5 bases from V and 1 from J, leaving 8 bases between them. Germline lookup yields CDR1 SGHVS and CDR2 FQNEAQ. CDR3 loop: CASSLQENTEAFF. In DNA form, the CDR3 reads TGTGCCAGCAGCCTCCAGGAGAACACTGAAGCTTTCTTT.

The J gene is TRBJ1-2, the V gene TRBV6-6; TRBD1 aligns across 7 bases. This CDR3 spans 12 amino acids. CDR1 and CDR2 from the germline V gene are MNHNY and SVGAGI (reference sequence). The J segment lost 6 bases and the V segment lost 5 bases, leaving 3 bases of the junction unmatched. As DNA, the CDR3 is TGTGCCAGCAGTCGACAGGGTGATGGCTACACCTTC. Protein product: CASSRQGDGYTF.

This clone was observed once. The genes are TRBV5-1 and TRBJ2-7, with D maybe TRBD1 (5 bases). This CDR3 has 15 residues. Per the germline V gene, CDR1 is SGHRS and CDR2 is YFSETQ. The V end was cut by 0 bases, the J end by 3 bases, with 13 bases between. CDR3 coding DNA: TGCGCCAGCAGCTTGGTAACAGGTGGGTTCTACGAGCAGTACTTC. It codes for CASSLVTGGFYEQYF.

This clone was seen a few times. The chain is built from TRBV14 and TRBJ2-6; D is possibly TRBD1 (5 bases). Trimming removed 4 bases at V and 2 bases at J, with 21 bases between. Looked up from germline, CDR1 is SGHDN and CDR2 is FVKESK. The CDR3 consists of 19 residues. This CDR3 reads CASSRSGISWIAGANVLTF. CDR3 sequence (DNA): TGTGCCAGCAGCCGATCAGGGATTTCTTGGATCGCTGGGGCCAACGTCCTGACTTTC.

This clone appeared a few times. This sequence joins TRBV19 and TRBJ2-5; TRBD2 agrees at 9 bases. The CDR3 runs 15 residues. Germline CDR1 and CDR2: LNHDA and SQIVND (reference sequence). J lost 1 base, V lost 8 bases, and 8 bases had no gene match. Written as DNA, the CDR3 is TGTGCCAGTCGTCTAGCGGGGAGACTCCAAGAGACCCAGTACTTC. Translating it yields CASRLAGRLQETQYF.

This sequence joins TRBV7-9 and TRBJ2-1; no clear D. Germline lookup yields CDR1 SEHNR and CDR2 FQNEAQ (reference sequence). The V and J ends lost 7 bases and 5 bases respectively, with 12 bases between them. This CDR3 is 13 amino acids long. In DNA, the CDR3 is TGTGCCAGCACCAAATACGGAGACAATGAGCAGTTCTTC. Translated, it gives CASTKYGDNEQFF.

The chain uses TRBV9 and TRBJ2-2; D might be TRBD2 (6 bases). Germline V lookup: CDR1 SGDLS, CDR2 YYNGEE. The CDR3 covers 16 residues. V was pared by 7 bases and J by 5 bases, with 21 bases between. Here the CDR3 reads CASCKTLQGLTGELFF. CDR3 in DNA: TGTGCCAGCTGCAAAACACTCCAGGGACTGACCGGGGAGCTGTTTTTT.

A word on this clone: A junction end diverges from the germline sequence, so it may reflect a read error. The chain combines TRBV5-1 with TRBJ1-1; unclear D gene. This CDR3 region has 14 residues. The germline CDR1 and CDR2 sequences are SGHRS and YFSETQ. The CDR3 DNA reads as TGCGCCAGCAGCCCCCCCGCGGGGAACTCTGAAGCTTTCTTT. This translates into CASSPPAGNSEAFF.